The source of this T cell receptor beta chain is a study of T cell responses to AZD1222 COVID-19 vaccine. Regarding the study as a whole: Regions 160-218 and 743-854 held dominance among vaccine-associated CD4 TCRs, which spanned spike. Spike-specific TCRs gained breadth and depth after people received two AZD1222 doses. White British ancestry dominated among donors, who included more females, and clonal diversity was possibly underestimated.

Libraries were prepared by immunoSEQ multiplex PCR; TCRdb keeps only in-frame clonotypes and omits some of them. Among 60,000 to 85,000 clones listed, around 80% were seen once. Points on this clone: Its antigen is not identified. The same CDR3 also results from other DNA sequences found in this sample.

This sequence was found in an adult who received the MenACWY meningococcal vaccine as a control. The source material was peripheral blood, sampled 28 days after the second dose of the MenACWY control vaccine.

This chain's CDR3 is CASSLEANTEAFF. The CDR3 nucleotides are TGCGCCAGCAGCTTGGAGGCGAACACTGAAGCTTTCTTT. The chain carries TRBV5-1 and TRBJ1-1; no reliable D call. The V end lost 0 bases, the J end lost 1 base, and 4 bases lay between the germline ends. In germline, CDR1 is SGHRS, CDR2 YFSETQ. The CDR3 runs 13 residues.